This is a list of T cell receptor beta chains from one sample in a study of blood T cells in healthy people across ages. TCRdb reprocessed the 5' RACE reads with MiXCR, giving one entry per CDR3 protein. The sample holds approximately 2,000,000 distinct CDR3 sequences, 39% seen once. The sequenced material came from blood. The receptors derive from a human donor in good health. Each CDR3 is given with its conserved first and last residue. Fields, in order: V gene, clone size, J gene, D gene, CDR3 protein, CDR3 DNA. A D gene is named only where the DNA matches it firmly. A row's size may be missing; if present it is once, few, many or a size class.

>TRBV29-1|.|TRBJ2-6|.
CSAYLTGANVLTF
TGCAGCGCCTACTTAACTGGGGCCAACGTCCTGACTTTC
>TRBV7-3|once|TRBJ2-1|.
CASSPNSLGNYNEQFF
TGTGCCAGCAGCCCAAACTCCCTAGGGAACTACAATGAGCAGTTCTTC
>TRBV10-3|.|TRBJ2-7|.
CAISESEGEKEQYF
TGTGCCATCAGTGAGTCGGAGGGTGAGAAGGAGCAGTACTTC
>TRBV20-1|few|TRBJ2-5|TRBD1
CSARGQNKNQETQYF
TGCAGTGCTAGGGGACAGAACAAAAACCAAGAGACCCAGTACTTC
>TRBV2|.|TRBJ1-5|.
CASNHRESNQPQHF
TGTGCCAGCAACCACAGGGAGAGCAATCAGCCCCAGCATTTT
>TRBV12-3/TRBV12-4|.|TRBJ1-6|TRBD1
CASSLVQGASPLHF
TGTGCCAGCAGTTTAGTACAGGGGGCTTCACCCCTCCACTTT
>TRBV12-3/TRBV12-4|.|TRBJ2-3|TRBD2
CASSLAGLAGVDTQYF
TGTGCCAGCAGTTTAGCGGGACTAGCGGGGGTGGATACGCAGTATTTT
>TRBV6-6|once|TRBJ2-7|.
CASRPGDGYEQYF
TGTGCCAGCAGACCGGGGGATGGGTACGAGCAGTACTTC
>TRBV5-1|.|TRBJ1-1|.
CASSLGTRSTEAFF
TGCGCCAGCAGCTTAGGGACAAGGAGTACTGAAGCTTTCTTT
>TRBV6-2/TRBV6-3|once|TRBJ1-1|.
CASSSLQPEAFF
TGTGCCAGCAGTTCGTTACAGCCTGAAGCTTTCTTT
>TRBV20-1|.|TRBJ2-3|.
CSARASPDTQYF
TGCAGTGCTAGAGCTAGTCCAGATACGCAGTATTTT
>TRBV12-3/TRBV12-4|few|TRBJ1-1|.
CASSLGAWGRNTEAFF
TGTGCCAGCAGTTTGGGGGCTTGGGGGAGGAACACTGAAGCTTTCTTT
>TRBV7-8|.|TRBJ1-5|.
CASSSFSNQPQHF
TGTGCCAGCAGTTCTTTCAGCAATCAGCCCCAGCATTTT
>TRBV6-5|.|TRBJ2-7|.
CASSYSSVRDGYEQYF
TGTGCCAGCAGTTACTCCAGTGTCCGGGACGGGTACGAGCAGTACTTC
>TRBV12-3/TRBV12-4|many|TRBJ2-7|.
CASTPGPYVKSYEQYF
TGTGCCAGCACCCCAGGTCCGTACGTTAAATCCTACGAGCAGTACTTC
>TRBV20-1|.|TRBJ2-3|.
CSATLTDTQYF
TGCAGTGCTACCTTGACAGATACGCAGTATTTT
>TRBV20-1|.|TRBJ2-3|.
CSASGLVRADTQYF
TGCAGTGCTAGTGGGTTGGTGAGGGCAGATACGCAGTATTTT
>TRBV27|.|TRBJ1-4|.
CASRGSDAGYNEKLFF
TGTGCCAGCAGAGGGTCCGATGCGGGGTATAATGAAAAACTGTTTTTT
>TRBV6-5|few|TRBJ2-1|TRBD2
CASSYVQRFLAGREDNEQFF
TGTGCCAGCAGTTATGTACAACGCTTTTTAGCGGGCCGAGAAGACAATGAGCAGTTCTTC
>TRBV20-1|few|TRBJ2-7|.
CSAREGHWSYEQYF
TGCAGTGCTAGAGAGGGACATTGGTCCTACGAGCAGTACTTC
>TRBV29-1|.|TRBJ1-2|TRBD1
CSTRTGGAIGYTF
TGCAGCACAAGGACAGGGGGCGCGATAGGCTACACCTTC
>TRBV18|.|TRBJ1-2|.
CASSRSAEPTLYGYTF
TGTGCCAGCTCACGCTCCGCAGAACCTACGCTCTATGGCTACACCTTC
>TRBV7-2|few|TRBJ1-2|.
CASSLRIGYTF
TGTGCCAGCAGCCTACGTATTGGCTACACCTTC
>TRBV19|.|TRBJ2-3|.
CASSIAGTDTQYF
TGTGCCAGTAGTATAGCGGGGACAGATACGCAGTATTTT
>TRBV27|.|TRBJ1-5|.
CASSLSLYGNQPQHF
TGTGCCAGCAGTTTAAGCCTGTACGGGAATCAGCCCCAGCATTTT
>TRBV7-2|.|TRBJ1-1|.
CASSSRGYTEAFF
TGTGCCAGCAGCTCACGGGGCTACACTGAAGCTTTCTTT
>TRBV29-1|few|TRBJ2-7|.
CSVADRTPNEQYF
TGCAGCGTCGCCGACAGGACCCCCAACGAGCAGTACTTC
>TRBV29-1|.|TRBJ2-1|TRBD1
CSVGRGRDEQFF
TGCAGCGTTGGAAGGGGGCGAGATGAGCAGTTCTTC
>TRBV10-3|few|TRBJ2-7|.
CAISESAFFSYEQYF
TGTGCCATCAGTGAGTCGGCCTTTTTCTCCTACGAGCAGTACTTC
>TRBV12-3/TRBV12-4|.|TRBJ2-3|TRBD2
CASIPGLAVTDAQYF
TGTGCCAGCATTCCGGGACTAGCGGTCACAGATGCGCAGTATTTT
>TRBV28|once|TRBJ1-5|TRBD1
CASSIDRVGQPQHF
TGTGCCAGCAGTATCGACAGGGTTGGTCAGCCCCAGCATTTT
>TRBV7-2|many|TRBJ1-2|.
CASSLRRTDDNYGYTF
TGTGCCAGCAGCTTAAGGAGGACAGATGATAACTATGGCTACACCTTC
>TRBV4-3|few|TRBJ2-3|.
CASSQEATGSSTDTQYF
TGCGCCAGCAGCCAAGAAGCCACCGGGTCCAGCACAGATACGCAGTATTTT
>TRBV20-1|few|TRBJ2-5|.
CSAQDGRRETQYF
TGCAGTGCCCAAGACGGGCGGCGGGAGACCCAGTACTTC
>TRBV29-1|many|TRBJ1-2|TRBD1
CSVETQGVVYGYTF
TGCAGCGTTGAAACCCAGGGGGTGGTCTATGGCTACACCTTC